This is a list of T cell receptor beta chains from one sample in a study of blood T cells in healthy people across ages. Each CDR3 protein gets one entry after TCRdb re-called the 5' RACE reads with MiXCR. The sample records about 1.1 million distinct CDR3 sequences, 35% to 45% being singletons. The sample comprised blood. These receptors originate from a man aged 18 to 30 in good health. Each CDR3 is given with its conserved first and last residue. The order of the fields is clone size, V gene, D gene, J gene, CDR3 DNA, CDR3 protein. D genes are given only for firm matches. Clone size is given for some rows only: seen once, a few or many times, or a class if the clone is expanded.

NA	TRBV7-9	TRBD2	TRBJ2-7	TGTGCCAGCAGCAGGTCCCCGACTAGCTACTACGAGCAGTACTTC	CASSRSPTSYYEQYF
NA	TRBV12-5	NA	TRBJ2-5	TGTGCTAGTGGTTTGGGCGCGCCGGGTGGCCGTTCAGAGACCCAGTACTTC	CASGLGAPGGRSETQYF
NA	TRBV12-3/TRBV12-4	NA	TRBJ1-4	TGTGCCAGCAGTTTGGGCGGTTTAAAACAGCTGTTTTTT	CASSLGGLKQLFF
NA	TRBV7-2	TRBD2	TRBJ2-7	TGTGCCAGCAGCTGGAGGCCGGGGGGCTCCTACGAGCAGTACTTC	CASSWRPGGSYEQYF
many	TRBV25-1	NA	TRBJ1-2	TGTGCCAGCAGTGGCTACGGGGGGTATGGCTACACCTTC	CASSGYGGYGYTF
few	TRBV7-9	NA	TRBJ2-7	TGTGCCAGCGAAGGGTTGCCCTACGAGCAGTACTTC	CASEGLPYEQYF
NA	TRBV20-1	NA	TRBJ2-3	TGCAGTGCTAGAGATCCTGGGAGCAGCCTCACATATACGCAGTATTTT	CSARDPGSSLTYTQYF
NA	TRBV25-1	NA	TRBJ1-4	TGTGCCAGTATAGGGGGTCCTAATGAAAAACTGTTTTTT	CASIGGPNEKLFF
NA	TRBV7-2	NA	TRBJ1-2	TGTGCCAGCAGCTTACGGATAGGGGACTATGGCTACACCTTC	CASSLRIGDYGYTF
NA	TRBV5-1	NA	TRBJ2-5	TGCGCCAGCAGCTTTGCAGGCATAATCCAAGAGACCCAGTACTTC	CASSFAGIIQETQYF
NA	TRBV28	NA	TRBJ2-5	TGTGCCAGCAGTTTCAGTCTAGCGCAAGGGACCCAGTACTTC	CASSFSLAQGTQYF
NA	TRBV7-9	TRBD1	TRBJ2-1	TGTGCCAGCAGCGCCGGACAGGGCGCGTGGGATGAGCAGTTCTTC	CASSAGQGAWDEQFF
many	TRBV10-3	NA	TRBJ2-7	TGTGCCATCAAAGGGCTGACCTACGAGCAGTACTTC	CAIKGLTYEQYF
NA	TRBV4-3	NA	TRBJ1-2	TGCGCCAGCAGCCAAGCTACCGGGTATGGTGGCTACACCTTC	CASSQATGYGGYTF
NA	TRBV7-2	NA	TRBJ1-1	TGTGCCAGCAGCTTATCCGGGGGCGAGAACACTGAAGCTTTCTTT	CASSLSGGENTEAFF
few	TRBV27	NA	TRBJ2-3	TGTGCCAGCTTACTCCTCGGGGCACGGAGGGGTACAGATACGCAGTATTTT	CASLLLGARRGTDTQYF
NA	TRBV6-1	NA	TRBJ1-5	TGTGCCAGCAGTGAAGATTACAGAAACCGGGGTCAGCCCCAGCATTTT	CASSEDYRNRGQPQHF
NA	TRBV12-3/TRBV12-4	NA	TRBJ1-2	TGTGCCAGCAGTCCTTCCACCGGGATTCACGGCTACACCTTC	CASSPSTGIHGYTF
few	TRBV12-3/TRBV12-4	TRBD1	TRBJ1-2	TGTGCCAGCAGTTTCCGACAGGGCTCAGCTGGCTACACCTTC	CASSFRQGSAGYTF
NA	TRBV2	NA	TRBJ2-5	TGTGCCAGCAGTGAACCCCATAGTACAGTCGTCGAGACCCAGTACTTC	CASSEPHSTVVETQYF
few	TRBV27	NA	TRBJ1-2	TGTGCCAGCAGTTTAGGGCCGACTCCGAATGGCTACACCTTC	CASSLGPTPNGYTF
few	TRBV5-1	NA	TRBJ2-1	TGCGCCAGCAGCTTGGTTGGGGTCGCCTACAATGAGCAGTTCTTC	CASSLVGVAYNEQFF
NA	TRBV4-2	NA	TRBJ1-5	TGTGCCAGCAGCCAAGAGGAGGGTCAGCCCCAGCATTTT	CASSQEEGQPQHF
NA	TRBV5-1	NA	TRBJ2-1	TGCGCCAGCAGCTCACATGATGTACTTTACAATGAGCAGTTCTTC	CASSSHDVLYNEQFF
few	TRBV30	NA	TRBJ1-1	TGTGCCTGGAGTGTAGGGGGGCGGACTGAAGCTTTCTTT	CAWSVGGRTEAFF
few	TRBV29-1	NA	TRBJ1-1	TGCAGCGCCGCTATTGGGGACCCCTCGAGAACTGAAGCTTTCTTT	CSAAIGDPSRTEAFF
NA	TRBV6-5	NA	TRBJ2-7	TGTGCCAGCAGGCGTGGACACGACTACGAGCAGTACTTC	CASRRGHDYEQYF
NA	TRBV5-1	TRBD1	TRBJ1-4	TGCGCCAGCAGTTCGGGACAGACAACTAATGAAAAACTGTTTTTT	CASSSGQTTNEKLFF